Presented here are 28 T cell receptor beta chains from one specimen sequenced in a study of T-cell reconstitution after alpha-beta-depleted transplantation in children. The authors prepared the TCRbeta library with unique molecular identifiers. Using its own MiXCR run on the PCR reads, TCRdb lists one record per CDR3 protein. The sample yields 640,000 or so distinct CDR3 sequences, about 15% seen once. This specimen consisted of PBMCs from the stem cell graft donor, obtained from the stem cell graft. The source of these receptors is a human donor who donated a stem cell graft to a child with acute myeloid leukemia.

The chain combines TRBV4-3 with TRBJ2-1, with 10 nucleotides matching TRBD2. Germline lookup yields CDR1 LGHNA and CDR2 YSLEER. This CDR3 is built from 16 residues. With V trimmed by 4 bases and J by 0 bases, 3 bases remained unmatched. CDR3 residues: CASSPLAGVSYNEQFF. CDR3 DNA sequence: TGCGCCAGCAGCCCTCTAGCGGGGGTCTCCTACAATGAGCAGTTCTTC.

This clonotype has just a few counts. This sequence joins TRBV4-1 and TRBJ1-4; D possibly corresponds to TRBD1 (5 bases). CDR3 length: 16 residues. Germline CDR1 and CDR2: MGHRA and YSYEKL. The V and J ends lost 0 bases and 1 base respectively, with 9 bases between them. CDR3 bases: TGCGCCAGCAGCCAAGAGGGGGGATTAACTAATGAAAAACTGTTTTTT. Its protein product is CASSQEGGLTNEKLFF.

The J gene is TRBJ1-5, the V gene TRBV5-8, with D unclear. This CDR3 has 16 residues. V lost 0 bases, J lost 0 bases, and 10 bases lay in between. Germline V gene lookup returns CDR1 SGHTS and CDR2 YDEGEE. CDR3 amino acids: CASSLGTTNSNQPQHF. The CDR3 DNA follows: TGTGCCAGCAGCTTGGGAACCACAAATAGCAATCAGCCCCAGCATTTT.

This clonotype was picked up a small number of times. The rearrangement links TRBV6-5 to TRBJ1-2; TRBD1 is a possible D gene (6 bases). CDR1 and CDR2 (germline): MNHEY, SVGAGI. The length of the CDR3 is 14 residues. Trimming took 6 bases from V and 8 from J, leaving 19 bases between them. The CDR3 loop reads CASSQGRPVWGYTF. CDR3 nucleotide sequence: TGTGCCAGCAGCCAGGGGCGCCCGGTTTGGGGCTACACCTTC.

This rearrangement joins TRBV11-2 to TRBJ2-1; TRBD2 agrees at 9 bases. Germline CDR1 is SGHAT and CDR2 is FQNNGV. The V gene end was trimmed by 1 base and the J gene end by 7 bases; junction bases not matched to a gene: 11. CDR3 length: 17 amino acids. The DNA of the CDR3 is TGTGCCAGCAGCTTAGTGTTCCCTAGCGGGGCTGGGAATGAGCAGTTCTTC. Residues: CASSLVFPSGAGNEQFF.

As to this clonotype: A much larger clone differs by one base, so this may be a read error. The rearrangement links TRBV6-1 to TRBJ2-7; weak D call: TRBD2 (5 bases). The germline V gene encodes CDR1 MNHNS and CDR2 SASEGT. The CDR3 contains 16 residues. This CDR3 is CARSEPGEGRSYEQYV. The CDR3 bases are TGTGCCAGGAGTGAACCCGGTGAAGGGAGAAGCTACGAGCAGTACGTC.

A few counts support this clonotype. The gene calls are TRBV5-1 and TRBJ2-7, with TRBD1 as a possible D gene (5 bases). From germline, CDR1 is SGHRS and CDR2 YFSETQ. CDR3 length equals 13 residues. V was trimmed by 5 bases and J by 5 bases, leaving 14 bases between them. The DNA for the CDR3 is TGCGCCAGCAGTAGGGGCCCGGGTGACGAGCAGTACGTC. Its protein product is CASSRGPGDEQYV.

This clonotype was seen a handful of times. V and J are TRBV5-1 and TRBJ2-2; 9 bases align to TRBD1. The V gene end was trimmed by 4 bases and the J gene end by 4 bases; junction bases not matched to a gene: 5. The CDR3 runs 15 residues. From germline, CDR1 is SGHRS and CDR2 YFSETQ. The chain's CDR3 is CASSPGTGTTGELFF. CDR3 bases: TGCGCCAGCAGCCCGGGGACAGGGACCACCGGGGAGCTGTTTTTT.

The chain employs TRBV20-1 and TRBJ2-5; 7 bases match TRBD2. There are 16 residues in the CDR3. V was pared by 5 bases and J by 2 bases, with 14 bases of the junction left unmatched. The germline V gene encodes CDR1 DFQATT and CDR2 SNEGSKA (reference sequence). CDR3: CSAVLWEGFGQETQYF. The DNA of the CDR3 is TGCAGTGCTGTCTTATGGGAGGGTTTTGGTCAAGAGACCCAGTACTTC.

This clonotype was counted between two and nine times. V is TRBV11-2 and J is TRBJ2-5; 11 bases agree with TRBD2. Looked up from germline, CDR1 is SGHAT and CDR2 is FQNNGV. This CDR3 has 16 residues. V gave up 2 bases and J gave up 2 bases; unmatched junction bases: 4. CDR3 nucleotides: TGTGCCAGCAGCTTATCAAGACTAGCGGGGCAAGAGACCCAGTACTTC. It yields the protein CASSLSRLAGQETQYF. The whole variable domain, filled in from reference TRBV11-2 and TRBJ2-5, reads EAGVAQSPRYKIIEKRQSVAFWCNPISGHATLYWYQQILGQGPKLLIQFQNNGVVDDSQLPKDRFSAERLKGVDSTLKIQPAKLEDSAVYLCASSLSRLAGQETQYFGPGTRLLVL.

This clonotype was seen at least ten times. V is TRBV6-5 and J is TRBJ1-3; D remains ambiguous. V was pared by 0 bases and J by 4 bases, with 10 bases between. The CDR3 covers 15 residues. CDR1 and CDR2 (germline): MNHEY, SVGAGI. The CDR3 coding sequence is TGTGCCAGCAGTTACTCAGAAAGCTCCGGAAACACCATATATTTT. This codes for CASSYSESSGNTIYF.

This clonotype occurred a few times. This chain links TRBV7-3 with TRBJ2-2; D possibly uses TRBD1 or TRBD2 (5 bases each). Germline values: CDR1 SGHTA, CDR2 FQGTGA. The length of the CDR3 is 14 residues. V lost 5 bases and J lost 5, with 12 bases in between. Written as DNA, the CDR3 is TGTGCCAGCAGCCCCGGGGCGAGGACCGGGGAGCTGTTTTTT. Amino acids: CASSPGARTGELFF.

The rearrangement links TRBV5-6 to TRBJ2-2; D possibly corresponds to TRBD1 (6 bases). Germline values: CDR1 SGHDT, CDR2 YYEEEE. The CDR3 extends over 14 amino acids. V lost 4 bases to trimming and J lost 6 bases, with 13 bases between them. CDR3 in amino acids: CASSGPPGAGELFF. CDR3 sequence (DNA): TGTGCCAGCAGCGGGCCCCCAGGGGCCGGGGAGCTGTTTTTT.

This clonotype was counted only a few times. The rearrangement joins TRBV7-2 to TRBJ2-3; 9 bases match TRBD2. The CDR3 has 16 residues. With V trimmed by 5 bases and J by 2 bases, 8 bases remained unmatched. In germline, CDR1 is SGHTA, CDR2 FQGNSA. CDR3 amino acids: CASSPRSGGPTDTQYF. The CDR3 DNA reads TGTGCCAGCAGCCCCCGGAGCGGGGGGCCCACAGATACGCAGTATTTT. The full variable domain, completed using reference TRBV7-2 and TRBJ2-3, is GAGVSQSPSNKVTEKGKDVELRCDPISGHTALYWYRQSLGQGLEFLIYFQGNSAPDKSGLPSDRFSAERTGGSVSTLTIQRTQQEDSAVYLCASSPRSGGPTDTQYFGPGTRLTVL.

The V gene is TRBV5-1, the J gene TRBJ2-7, with a weak D call TRBD1 (6 bases). Germline V gene sequence: CDR1 SGHRS, CDR2 YFSETQ. V was clipped by 0 bases and J by 2 bases, with 12 bases between them. This CDR3 region has 15 residues. DNA of the CDR3: TGCGCCAGCAGCTTGGCACAGGGTATTACCTACGAGCAGTACTTC. Protein product: CASSLAQGITYEQYF.

The sample holds a few counts of this clonotype. The chain joins TRBV20-1 to TRBJ2-3; TRBD2 aligns across 7 bases. The CDR3 has 13 amino acids. Germline assignment: CDR1 DFQATT and CDR2 SNEGSKA (reference sequence). J lost 4 bases, V lost 2 bases, and 3 bases had no gene match. Here the CDR3 reads CSARRTRADTQYF. The CDR3 DNA reads as TGCAGTGCTAGAAGGACTAGGGCAGATACGCAGTATTTT.

Turning to this clonotype: With only one base between it and a far larger clone, this is likely a read error. This chain joins TRBV7-2 and TRBJ1-2; no definite D call. V was trimmed by 0 bases and J by 4 bases, leaving 6 bases between them. CDR1 SGHTA and CDR2 FQGNSA come from the germline V gene. CDR3 size: 13 residues. The CDR3 protein is CASSLAGIYGYTF. For the CDR3, the DNA is TGTGCCAGCAGCTTAGCAGGGATCTATGGCTACACCTTC.

This sequence joins TRBV13 and TRBJ2-5, with 8 bases fitting TRBD2. The V gene's germline CDR1 is PRHDT and CDR2 FYEKMQ (reference sequence). The V gene end was trimmed by 5 bases and the J gene end by 2 bases; junction bases not matched to a gene: 10. The CDR3 has 16 amino acids. The CDR3 sequence is CASSRRGSGAQETQYF. The CDR3 nucleotides read TGTGCCAGCAGCCGGAGGGGTAGCGGGGCGCAAGAGACCCAGTACTTC.

This clonotype was seen a handful of times. The chain has TRBV7-2 and TRBJ2-7, with 7 bases lining up with TRBD2. The length of the CDR3 is 15 residues. V shed 2 bases, J shed 1 base, and the junction held 5 bases outside the gene matches. Germline values: CDR1 SGHTA, CDR2 FQGNSA. The DNA of the CDR3 is TGTGCCAGCAGCTTATGGGGGGGATTATCCTACGAGCAGTACTTC. It translates to CASSLWGGLSYEQYF.

A few counts support this clonotype. The chain has TRBV7-2 and TRBJ1-2, with 8 nucleotides matching TRBD1. The CDR3 spans 15 residues. CDR1 SGHTA and CDR2 FQGNSA come from the germline V gene. The V and J ends lost 0 bases and 7 bases, in that order; junction bases with no gene match: 7. CDR3 region: CASSLAVTGGRGYTF. CDR3 coding DNA: TGTGCCAGCAGCTTAGCCGTAACAGGGGGACGTGGCTACACCTTC.

V gene TRBV11-2 combines with J gene TRBJ2-7; a weak D match, TRBD1 (6 bases). The CDR3 has 12 amino acids. Germline lookup yields CDR1 SGHAT and CDR2 FQNNGV. V dropped 4 bases and J dropped 5 bases, with 9 bases sitting between them. In DNA, the CDR3 is TGTGCCAGCAGCTCGCAGGGGAACGAGCAGTACGTC. Translating it yields CASSSQGNEQYV.

This clonotype appeared a few times. The CDR3 bases are TGCAGCGTTTTTAGGGATACTCAAGAGACCCAGTACTTC. Protein product: CSVFRDTQETQYF. The chain combines TRBV29-1 with TRBJ2-5; unclear D gene. Trimming cost V 5 bases and J 2 bases, with 12 bases left between them. Germline V gene sequence: CDR1 SQVTM, CDR2 ANQGSEA. The CDR3 contains 13 residues.

The chain recombines TRBV20-1 with TRBJ2-1, with TRBD2 identical over 10 bases. Germline lookup yields CDR1 DFQATT and CDR2 SNEGSKA (reference sequence). Trimming cost V 3 bases and J 0 bases; bases outside gene matches: 5. This CDR3 is 16 amino acids long. CDR3 sequence (DNA): TGCAGTGCTAGGGGTAGCGGGAGGCCCTCCTACAATGAGCAGTTCTTC. It translates to CSARGSGRPSYNEQFF.

Only a few counts were recorded for this clonotype. The gene calls are TRBV4-3 and TRBJ1-1; D not certain. This CDR3 contains 15 residues. Germline-derived CDR1 and CDR2 are LGHNA and YSLEER. V lost 0 bases and J 11 bases, leaving 19 bases between the germline ends. DNA for the CDR3: TGCGCCAGCAGCCAAGATGCCAGGCAAAGCGGTGGGGCTTTCTTT. The encoded protein is CASSQDARQSGGAFF.

The rearrangement joins TRBV28 to TRBJ1-5, with 7 bases fitting TRBD1. Germline CDR1 and CDR2: MDHEN and SYDVKM. There are 15 residues in the CDR3. Losses at the gene ends were 4 bases for V and 3 bases for J; bases not matched to a gene: 6. CDR3 in DNA: TGTGCCAGCAGTTCCGGACAGGAGCCCAATCAGCCCCAGCATTTT. Translated: CASSSGQEPNQPQHF.

This clonotype was counted ten times or more. This sequence joins TRBV20-1 and TRBJ2-3; 12 positions match TRBD2. The CDR3 is 14 amino acids. Looked up from germline, CDR1 is DFQATT and CDR2 is SNEGSKA (reference sequence). V lost 6 bases, J lost 6 bases, and 7 bases stayed unmatched. In DNA, the CDR3 is TGCAGTGCCCCGACTAGCGGGGGCGGGGATACGCAGTATTTT. Translation gives CSAPTSGGGDTQYF.

This clonotype appeared many times. The rearrangement links TRBV20-1 to TRBJ2-1; maybe TRBD2 (6 bases). Germline V gene data show CDR1 as DFQATT and CDR2 as SNEGSKA (reference sequence). The germline V and J ends were trimmed by 7 bases and 0 bases, with 16 bases remaining between them. The CDR3 is 15 residues long. CDR3 protein: CSVARDGSSYNEQFF. As DNA, the CDR3 is TGCAGTGTCGCGCGAGACGGGAGCTCCTACAATGAGCAGTTCTTC.

Regarding this clonotype: One base away lies a much larger clone, so this may be a sequencing read error. This rearrangement joins TRBV10-3 to TRBJ2-1, with TRBD1 matching over 8 bases. The V gene's germline CDR1 is ENHRY and CDR2 SYGVKD. The length of the CDR3 is 15 residues. V lost 6 bases and J lost 3; bases outside the gene matches: 7. CDR3 sequence (DNA): TGTGCCATCAGATCCGGGACAGGTTACTACAATGAGCAGTTCTTC. It is translated as CAIRSGTGYYNEQFF.